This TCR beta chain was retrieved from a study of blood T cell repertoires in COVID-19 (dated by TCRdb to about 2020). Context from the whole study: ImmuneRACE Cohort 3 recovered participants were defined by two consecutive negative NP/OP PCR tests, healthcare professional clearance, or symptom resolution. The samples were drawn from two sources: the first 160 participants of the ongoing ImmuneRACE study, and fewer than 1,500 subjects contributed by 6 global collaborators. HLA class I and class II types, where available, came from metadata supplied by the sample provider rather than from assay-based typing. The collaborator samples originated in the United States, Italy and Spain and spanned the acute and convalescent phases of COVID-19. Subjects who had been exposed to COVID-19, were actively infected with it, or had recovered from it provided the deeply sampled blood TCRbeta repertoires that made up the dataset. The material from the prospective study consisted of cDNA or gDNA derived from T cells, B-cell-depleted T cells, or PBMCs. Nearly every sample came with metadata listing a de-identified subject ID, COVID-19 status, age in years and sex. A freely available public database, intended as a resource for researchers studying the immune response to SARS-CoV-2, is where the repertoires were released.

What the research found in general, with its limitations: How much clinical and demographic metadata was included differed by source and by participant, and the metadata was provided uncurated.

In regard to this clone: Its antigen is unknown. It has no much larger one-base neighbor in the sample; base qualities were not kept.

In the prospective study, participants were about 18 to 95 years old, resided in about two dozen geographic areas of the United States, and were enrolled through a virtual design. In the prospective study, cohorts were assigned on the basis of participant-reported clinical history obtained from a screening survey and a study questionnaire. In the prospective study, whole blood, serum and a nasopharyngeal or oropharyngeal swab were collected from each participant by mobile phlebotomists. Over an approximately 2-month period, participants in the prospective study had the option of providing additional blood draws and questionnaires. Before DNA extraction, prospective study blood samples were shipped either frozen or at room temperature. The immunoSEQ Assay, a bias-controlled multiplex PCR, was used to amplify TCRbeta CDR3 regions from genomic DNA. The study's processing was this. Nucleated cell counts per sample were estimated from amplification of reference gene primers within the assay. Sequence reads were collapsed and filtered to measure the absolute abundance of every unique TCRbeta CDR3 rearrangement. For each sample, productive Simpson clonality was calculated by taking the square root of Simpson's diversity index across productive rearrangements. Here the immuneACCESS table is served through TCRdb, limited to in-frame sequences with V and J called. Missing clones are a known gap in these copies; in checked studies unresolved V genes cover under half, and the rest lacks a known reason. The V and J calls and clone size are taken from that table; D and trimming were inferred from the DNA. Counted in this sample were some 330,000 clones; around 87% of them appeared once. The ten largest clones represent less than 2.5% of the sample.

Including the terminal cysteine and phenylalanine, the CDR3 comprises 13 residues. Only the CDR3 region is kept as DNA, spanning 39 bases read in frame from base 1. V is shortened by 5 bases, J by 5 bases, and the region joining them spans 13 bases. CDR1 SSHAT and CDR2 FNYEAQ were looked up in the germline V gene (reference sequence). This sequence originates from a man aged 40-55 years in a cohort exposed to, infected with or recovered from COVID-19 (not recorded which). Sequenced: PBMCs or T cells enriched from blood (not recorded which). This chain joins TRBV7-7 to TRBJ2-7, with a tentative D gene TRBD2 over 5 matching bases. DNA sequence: TGTGCCAGCAGCCGGGCCCCCGGGAACGAGCAGTACTTC. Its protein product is CASSRAPGNEQYF.